Listed here is a single T cell receptor (beta chain). Clones were read by immunoSEQ multiplex PCR, and TCRdb kept only the in-frame ones, dropping some. The sample has a few hundred thousand clones, more than 70% seen once. V dropped 6 bases and J dropped 9 bases, with 17 bases sitting between them. CDR3 length: 13 residues. This sample was taken from a study of blood T cell repertoires in COVID-19. Material for sequencing was PBMCs or T cells enriched from blood (not recorded which). The receptor was derived from a man in his forties in a cohort exposed to, infected with or recovered from COVID-19 (not recorded which). The rearrangement links TRBV12-3 or TRBV12-4 to TRBJ1-1; possible D gene TRBD1, 6 bases. CDR3 sequence reads: CASRESGTGKAFF. The DNA for the CDR3 is TGTGCCAGCAGGGAATCGGGAACAGGGAAAGCTTTCTTT.